Listed below are T cell receptor beta chains from one sample, sequenced in a study of PD-L1 blockade in urothelial cancer. The method was immunoSEQ multiplex PCR; TCRdb's version includes in-frame clones alone and lacks a portion of them. Among around 130,000 clones listed, around 84% were seen once. Sample: PBMCs, taken around atezolizumab (anti-PD-L1) treatment. The receptors stem from a man aged 50-59 years with urothelial cancer. The CDR3 runs from the conserved cysteine through the conserved F or W. The D gene is left open where the match is weak. Rows may omit the clone size; those that give it use once, few, many or a size class.

abundance | j_gene | d_gene | v_gene | CDR3aa | CDR3nt
NA | TRBJ1-5 | NA | TRBV6-1 | CASSDTGPQHF | TGTGCCAGCAGTGATACAGGGCCCCAGCATTTT
NA | TRBJ2-5 | TRBD2 | TRBV18 | CASSPFTSGEETQYF | TGTGCCAGCTCACCTTTCACTAGCGGGGAAGAGACCCAGTACTTC
NA | TRBJ2-4 | TRBD1 | TRBV5-1 | CASSLGTGGFLAKNIQYF | TGCGCCAGCAGCTTGGGGACAGGGGGCTTTCTAGCCAAAAACATTCAGTACTTC
NA | TRBJ1-2 | NA | TRBV18 | CASSPSHDGYTF | TGTGCCAGCTCACCCAGTCATGATGGCTACACCTTC
NA | TRBJ1-6 | TRBD1 | TRBV9 | CASSATSGTGTDRSPLHF | TGTGCCAGCAGCGCGACCTCCGGGACAGGGACAGACCGTTCACCCCTCCACTTT
NA | TRBJ1-3 | TRBD1 | TRBV5-1 | CASSPTTGSRNTIYF | TGCGCCAGCAGCCCGACGACAGGGAGTAGAAACACCATATATTTT
NA | TRBJ2-3 | TRBD1 | TRBV7-2 | CASSSRTGGATDTQYF | TGTGCCAGCAGCTCAAGAACAGGGGGTGCCACAGATACGCAGTATTTT
NA | TRBJ2-5 | TRBD2 | TRBV4-2 | CASSQSITQPYLTSGSVRETQYF | TGTGCCAGCAGCCAATCAATTACCCAGCCTTATTTAACTAGCGGGAGTGTCCGGGAGACCCAGTACTTC
NA | TRBJ2-2 | NA | TRBV19 | CASSIEGNTGELFF | TGTGCCAGTAGTATTGAGGGGAACACCGGGGAGCTGTTTTTT
NA | TRBJ1-2 | NA | TRBV6-5 | CASSYSPGSEGYTF | TGTGCCAGCAGTTACTCGCCAGGGTCGGAAGGCTACACCTTC
few | TRBJ1-5 | NA | TRBV30 | CAWTRSANQPQHF | TGTGCCTGGACCAGGTCCGCGAATCAGCCCCAGCATTTT
NA | TRBJ2-1 | TRBD2 | TRBV18 | CASSPSTSPYEQFF | TGTGCCAGCTCACCGTCGACTAGCCCCTATGAGCAGTTCTTC
NA | TRBJ2-5 | NA | TRBV5-1 | CASSSTGWETQYF | TGCGCCAGCAGCTCCACAGGGTGGGAGACCCAGTACTTC
NA | TRBJ2-1 | TRBD2 | TRBV5-1 | CASSLDGSGINEQFF | TGCGCCAGCAGCTTGGATGGTAGCGGGATCAATGAGCAGTTCTTC
NA | TRBJ1-1 | NA | TRBV9 | CASSVLGSGNTEAFF | TGTGCCAGCAGCGTATTGGGCAGTGGGAACACTGAAGCTTTCTTT
NA | TRBJ1-2 | NA | TRBV28 | CASSIPMLQWGGYTF | TGTGCCAGCAGCATTCCCATGCTACAGTGGGGCGGCTACACCTTC
NA | TRBJ2-7 | TRBD2 | TRBV5-4 | CASTISGTSFSEQYF | TGTGCCAGCACCATCTCCGGGACTAGTTTTTCCGAGCAGTACTTC
NA | TRBJ2-5 | TRBD2 | TRBV2 | CASSVGRDPETQYF | TGTGCCAGCAGTGTCGGGAGGGACCCTGAGACCCAGTACTTC
few | TRBJ2-6 | NA | TRBV19 | CASSSPQGGANVLTF | TGTGCCAGTAGTAGCCCCCAGGGCGGGGCCAACGTCCTGACTTTC
NA | TRBJ1-1 | NA | TRBV5-1 | CASKRQVNTEAFF | TGCGCCAGCAAACGACAGGTGAACACTGAAGCTTTCTTT
NA | TRBJ2-3 | TRBD2 | TRBV5-4 | CASSPQRESSTDTQYF | TGTGCCAGCAGCCCACAGCGGGAGAGCAGCACAGATACGCAGTATTTT
NA | TRBJ1-1 | TRBD1 | TRBV2 | CATQGQMNTEAFF | TGTGCCACGCAGGGACAGATGAACACTGAAGCTTTCTTT
once | TRBJ1-2 | NA | TRBV6-6 | CASSVTGNYGYTF | TGTGCCAGCAGCGTCACAGGGAACTATGGCTACACCTTC
NA | TRBJ1-4 | NA | TRBV15 | CATSRDRPGKRGEKLFF | TGTGCCACCAGCAGAGACCGACCCGGAAAACGCGGTGAAAAACTGTTTTTT
NA | TRBJ2-1 | NA | TRBV5-5 | CASSSEAVHNEQFF | TGTGCCAGCAGCTCCGAAGCGGTTCACAATGAGCAGTTCTTC
NA | TRBJ2-1 | TRBD2 | TRBV5-4 | CASSSGTSGNHNEQFF | TGTGCCAGCAGCTCCGGGACTAGCGGGAATCACAATGAGCAGTTCTTC
NA | TRBJ1-1 | NA | TRBV19 | CASSPGGRTEAFF | TGTGCCAGTAGTCCGGGGGGCCGCACTGAAGCTTTCTTT
NA | TRBJ2-7 | NA | TRBV28 | CASRLEPGEQYF | TGTGCCAGCAGACTCGAACCTGGCGAGCAGTACTTC
NA | TRBJ2-1 | NA | TRBV6-1 | CASRGGVGGLGEQFF | TGTGCCAGCAGAGGGGGAGTAGGTGGTTTGGGTGAGCAGTTCTTC
NA | TRBJ2-3 | TRBD2 | TRBV19 | CASSTRTSATSTDTQYF | TGTGCCAGTAGTACCAGGACTAGCGCCACATCCACAGATACGCAGTATTTT
NA | TRBJ1-5 | NA | TRBV12-1 | CASSFGDRDRETDSNQPQHF | TGTGCCAGCAGCTTTGGTGACCGGGACAGGGAGACGGATAGCAATCAGCCCCAGCATTTT
NA | TRBJ1-5 | NA | TRBV30 | CAWSYLHQPQHF | TGTGCCTGGAGCTACCTCCATCAGCCCCAGCATTTT
NA | TRBJ1-1 | NA | TRBV14 | CASSQFTGIAEAFF | TGTGCCAGCAGCCAATTCACAGGGATCGCTGAAGCTTTCTTT
NA | TRBJ2-1 | NA | TRBV5-6 | CASSRFSSYEQFF | TGTGCCAGCAGCCGGTTTAGCTCCTATGAGCAGTTCTTC
NA | TRBJ2-1 | NA | TRBV9 | CASRGGSGEYNEQFF | TGTGCCAGCAGGGGGGGCAGCGGGGAGTACAATGAGCAGTTCTTC
NA | TRBJ1-6 | NA | TRBV28 | CASSWRNSPLHF | TGTGCCAGCAGTTGGAGGAATTCACCCCTCCACTTT
NA | TRBJ2-4 | NA | TRBV28 | CASSRGPPGLYF | TGTGCCAGCAGTCGCGGTCCTCCGGGACTTTACTTC
NA | TRBJ2-2 | NA | TRBV7-9 | CATIPLGGNTGELFF | TGTGCCACCATACCGCTCGGGGGGAACACCGGGGAGCTGTTTTTT
NA | TRBJ2-7 | NA | TRBV5-6 | CASSETGFPLYF | TGTGCCAGCAGCGAAACAGGGTTTCCCCTCTACTTC
once | TRBJ2-1 | NA | TRBV28 | CASSPTSGGSYNEQFF | TGTGCCAGCAGCCCAACCAGCGGAGGCTCCTACAATGAGCAGTTCTTC
NA | TRBJ1-4 | TRBD1 | TRBV18 | CASSPWPGTGEEKLFF | TGTGCCAGCTCACCCTGGCCCGGGACAGGAGAGGAAAAACTGTTTTTT